This is a list of T cell receptor beta chains from one sample in a study of blood T cell repertoires in COVID-19. The table came from immunoSEQ multiplex PCR; TCRdb's copy has only in-frame clones and leaves some out. The table records 350,000 to 450,000 clones, roughly 91% of them present only once. Sequencing was carried out using PBMCs or T cells enriched from blood (not recorded which). Receptor source: a woman aged 30 to 39 who had recovered from COVID-19. The CDR3 runs from the conserved cysteine through the conserved F or W. The order of the fields is J gene, V gene, CDR3 protein.

j_call: TRBJ2-7
v_call: TRBV24-1
cdr3_aa: CATSESGTDYEQYF

j_call: TRBJ2-3
v_call: TRBV29-1
cdr3_aa: CSVAWGGSTDTQYF

j_call: TRBJ1-5
v_call: TRBV5-8
cdr3_aa: CASSLGNRGNQPQHF

j_call: TRBJ2-1
v_call: TRBV27
cdr3_aa: CASSAQGSNEQFF

j_call: TRBJ1-1
v_call: TRBV10-1
cdr3_aa: CASSESAGNTEAFF

j_call: TRBJ2-7
v_call: TRBV19
cdr3_aa: CASSPHFGVYEQYF

j_call: TRBJ1-1
v_call: TRBV27
cdr3_aa: CASSLWSRGATEAFF

j_call: TRBJ2-1
v_call: TRBV2
cdr3_aa: CARQTSGGNNEQFF

j_call: TRBJ2-7
v_call: TRBV28
cdr3_aa: CASSLEAGVPYEQYF

j_call: TRBJ1-4
v_call: TRBV4-3
cdr3_aa: CASSRSGQNEKLFF

j_call: TRBJ2-3
v_call: TRBV9
cdr3_aa: CASSVSSGAGDTQYF

j_call: TRBJ2-1
v_call: TRBV10-3
cdr3_aa: CAISGQREGLEVHNNEQFF

j_call: TRBJ1-5
v_call: TRBV19
cdr3_aa: CASSIRGPNQPQHF

j_call: TRBJ1-5
v_call: TRBV7-6
cdr3_aa: CASSLLAQPQHF

j_call: TRBJ1-1
v_call: TRBV7-9
cdr3_aa: CASSPTTGLDTEAFF

j_call: TRBJ1-4
v_call: TRBV27
cdr3_aa: CASSRQQNEKLFF

j_call: TRBJ1-1
v_call: TRBV11-2
cdr3_aa: CASSLDRSGGAEAFF

j_call: TRBJ1-5
v_call: TRBV5-6
cdr3_aa: CASSLAGGSNQPQHF

j_call: TRBJ2-7
v_call: TRBV14
cdr3_aa: CASSQEDRGYYEQYF

j_call: TRBJ2-3
v_call: TRBV5-1
cdr3_aa: CASSLGQLAGRATDTQYF

j_call: TRBJ2-1
v_call: TRBV19
cdr3_aa: CASMGDSYYNEQFF

j_call: TRBJ1-1
v_call: TRBV7-8
cdr3_aa: CASSLYAGTQAFF

j_call: TRBJ2-7
v_call: TRBV4-1
cdr3_aa: CASSQEALAGGFYEQYF

j_call: TRBJ2-2
v_call: TRBV18
cdr3_aa: CASSAGTGATGELFF

j_call: TRBJ2-7
v_call: TRBV2
cdr3_aa: CASSQEWTGTGVLYEQYF

j_call: TRBJ2-2
v_call: TRBV7-9
cdr3_aa: CASSAGTGGTGELFF

j_call: TRBJ2-7
v_call: TRBV5-1
cdr3_aa: CASSLVPGPYEQYF

j_call: TRBJ1-1
v_call: TRBV6-5
cdr3_aa: CASTTPRNTEAFF

j_call: TRBJ1-2
v_call: TRBV7-9
cdr3_aa: CASSLALRTVNYGYTF

j_call: TRBJ2-1
v_call: TRBV24-1
cdr3_aa: CATSDPGQGRGNEQFF

j_call: TRBJ1-2
v_call: TRBV13
cdr3_aa: CASSLFLGARKGYTF

j_call: TRBJ2-3
v_call: TRBV3-1/TRBV3-2
cdr3_aa: CASSQRQVRDTQYF

j_call: TRBJ1-2
v_call: TRBV4-2
cdr3_aa: CASSPGGRQGRILNYGYTF

j_call: TRBJ2-7
v_call: TRBV7-3
cdr3_aa: CASSLGPADYEQYF

j_call: TRBJ1-2
v_call: TRBV14
cdr3_aa: CASSPWDSNNYGYTF

j_call: TRBJ2-7
v_call: TRBV5-1
cdr3_aa: CASSLGIIGRGASYEQYF

j_call: TRBJ2-5
v_call: TRBV18
cdr3_aa: CASSPQGALGETQYF

j_call: TRBJ2-7
v_call: TRBV6-1
cdr3_aa: CASGEAGSHSYEQYF

j_call: TRBJ2-1
v_call: TRBV10-3
cdr3_aa: CAISESRGEQFF

j_call: TRBJ1-2
v_call: TRBV6-6
cdr3_aa: CASRAQGSGYTF

j_call: TRBJ1-1
v_call: TRBV29-1
cdr3_aa: CSVDHRKGLSEAFF

j_call: TRBJ1-6
v_call: TRBV5-4
cdr3_aa: CASSPDGQYNSPLHF

j_call: TRBJ1-5
v_call: TRBV3-1/TRBV3-2
cdr3_aa: CASSQSTGDQPQHF

j_call: TRBJ1-6
v_call: TRBV7-9
cdr3_aa: CASSLGTDNSPLHF

j_call: TRBJ2-1
v_call: TRBV7-9
cdr3_aa: CASSLPAGGFNEQFF

j_call: TRBJ2-7
v_call: TRBV6-5
cdr3_aa: CASSYLDRGYEQYF

j_call: TRBJ2-7
v_call: TRBV5-1
cdr3_aa: CASSLGSLAVYYEQYF

j_call: TRBJ1-2
v_call: TRBV7-6
cdr3_aa: CASSGGTGYGYTF

j_call: TRBJ1-6
v_call: TRBV11-2
cdr3_aa: CAIGRAGVLSPLHF

j_call: TRBJ2-1
v_call: TRBV19
cdr3_aa: CASSIRVGGGKFYNEQFF

j_call: TRBJ1-1
v_call: TRBV3-1/TRBV3-2
cdr3_aa: CASSQGTGKNTEAFF

j_call: TRBJ1-5
v_call: TRBV5-8
cdr3_aa: CASSLPDVQIPQPQHF

j_call: TRBJ2-6
v_call: TRBV7-3
cdr3_aa: CASSLNSGASGANVLTF

j_call: TRBJ2-2
v_call: TRBV25-1
cdr3_aa: CASSPWTSGRATGELFF

j_call: TRBJ2-2
v_call: TRBV30
cdr3_aa: CAWSAPGYGELFF

j_call: TRBJ2-2
v_call: TRBV9
cdr3_aa: CASSVVAGLAPTGELFF

j_call: TRBJ1-1
v_call: TRBV7-3
cdr3_aa: CASSLRPWGTGYTEAFF

j_call: TRBJ2-1
v_call: TRBV28
cdr3_aa: CASGRAPYNEQFF

j_call: TRBJ1-1
v_call: TRBV5-1
cdr3_aa: CASSPTGINTEAFF

j_call: TRBJ1-1
v_call: TRBV7-9
cdr3_aa: CASSETGGAYTEAFF